A selection of T cell receptor beta chains follows, all from one sample in a study of T cell repertoires in cytomegalovirus infection. Each CDR3 protein is one row after TCRdb ran MiXCR on the reads. The sample consists of around 270,000 distinct CDR3 sequences, around 9% of them appearing once. The specimen sequenced was PBMCs. These receptors came from a human donor in good health (CMV status not recorded). Some clones in this sample may be carry-over from other donors' samples. Each CDR3 is given with its conserved first and last residue. D genes are given only for firm matches. Clone size is given for some rows only: seen once, a few or many times, or a class if the clone is expanded.

J,size,V,D,DNA,CDR3
TRBJ2-5,many,TRBV11-3,.,TGTGCCAGCAGTTGGTACCAAGAGACCCAGTACTTC,CASSWYQETQYF
TRBJ1-1,many,TRBV7-2,TRBD1,TGTGCCAGCAGCTTAAACAGGGGGACGACTGAAGCTTTCTTT,CASSLNRGTTEAFF
TRBJ2-1,many,TRBV7-2,TRBD2,TGTGCCAGCAGCCCTCGACTAGCGGGAGACGAGCAGTTCTTC,CASSPRLAGDEQFF
TRBJ2-3,many,TRBV6-1,.,TGTGCCAGCAGTTACGACCTATGGGGAGGAGTTGATACGCAGTATTTT,CASSYDLWGGVDTQYF
TRBJ2-5,many,TRBV7-2,.,TGTGCCAGCAGCCCGGGACACGAGTACCAAGAGACCCAGTACTTC,CASSPGHEYQETQYF
TRBJ1-1,many,TRBV6-2/TRBV6-3,.,TGTGCCAGCAGTCGACGTCTCAGGCCGTCGGACACTGAAGCTTTCTTT,CASSRRLRPSDTEAFF
TRBJ1-1,.,TRBV30,TRBD1,TGTGCCTGGAGGGCGGTGAGACAGGGGTACACTGAAGCTTTCTTT,CAWRAVRQGYTEAFF
TRBJ2-7,.,TRBV3-1,.,TGTGCCAGCAGCCAAGGAAGGATCGTAAGGAACGAGCAGTACTTC,CASSQGRIVRNEQYF
TRBJ2-5,many,TRBV7-2,.,TGTGCCAGCAGCTTAAGCACAGTCCAAGAGACCCAGTACTTC,CASSLSTVQETQYF
TRBJ2-5,few,TRBV28,TRBD2,TGTGCCAGCAGTTTATTCGGGAAGCGGGGAGGTCGAGAGACCCAGTACTTC,CASSLFGKRGGRETQYF
TRBJ2-1,few,TRBV28,TRBD2,TGTGCCACCACACTTAGCGGGATCTACTACAATGAGCAGTTCTTC,CATTLSGIYYNEQFF
TRBJ1-3,many,TRBV28,.,TGTGCCAGCACCCCGGGGCGCGCCGGAAACACCATATATTTT,CASTPGRAGNTIYF
TRBJ1-2,many,TRBV7-2,.,TGTGCCAGCAGCGCTATCGAAGTCTGGGGACATGGCTACACCTTC,CASSAIEVWGHGYTF
TRBJ1-2,many,TRBV5-4,.,TGTGCCAGCAGCTTGGTAAGACAGACGAACTATGGCTACACCTTC,CASSLVRQTNYGYTF
TRBJ2-3,few,TRBV10-3,TRBD2,TGTGCCATAGGCGGGGGGCCCCGCACAGATACGCAGTATTTT,CAIGGGPRTDTQYF
TRBJ2-1,few,TRBV7-2,.,TGTGCCAGCAGCTTATCTCAGGCCGCGGGTGAGCAGTTCTTC,CASSLSQAAGEQFF
TRBJ1-1,once,TRBV29-1,TRBD1,TGCAGCGCCGAAAGGGGGACAGGGACTGAAGCTTTCTTT,CSAERGTGTEAFF
TRBJ1-1,many,TRBV5-4,.,TGTGCCAGCAGCTTGGGAGGAGGGGGGACGAACACTGAAGCTTTCTTT,CASSLGGGGTNTEAFF
TRBJ2-4,few,TRBV9,.,TGTGCGTCTGGGGGTGACAAAAACATTCAGTACTTC,CASGGDKNIQYF
TRBJ1-1,few,TRBV6-2/TRBV6-3,.,TGTGCCAGCAGTTACCGACTGTCGAACACTGAAGCTTTCTTT,CASSYRLSNTEAFF
TRBJ1-3,.,TRBV29-1,.,TGCAGCACAAGGGGCTCTGGAAACACCATATATTTT,CSTRGSGNTIYF
TRBJ2-5,.,TRBV19,TRBD2,TGTGCCAGTAGTATGGGTAGCGGGGGGGGGAAGACCCAGTACTTC,CASSMGSGGGKTQYF
TRBJ2-6,many,TRBV7-2,TRBD2,TGTGCCAGCAGCTTAGGTGTACGGCTAGCGGGAGGACTGACTTTC,CASSLGVRLAGGLTF
TRBJ2-7,many,TRBV28,.,TGTGCCAGCAGTTTTGGAGGGGCAGCCTACGAGCAGTACTTC,CASSFGGAAYEQYF
TRBJ1-2,many,TRBV7-2,.,TGTGCCAGCAGCTTAGGGCTGGGTTTGAACTATGGCTACACCTTC,CASSLGLGLNYGYTF
TRBJ2-3,.,TRBV29-1,.,TGCAGCGGTTTGGGGGATTCGGATACGCAGTATTTT,CSGLGDSDTQYF
TRBJ2-3,many,TRBV6-6,TRBD2,TGTGCCAGCAGTGGAGTCACTAGCGGGGGGGCAGATACGCAGTATTTT,CASSGVTSGGADTQYF
TRBJ1-4,.,TRBV15,.,TGTGCCACCAGCAGAGCTACGGCGGCATTAGAAAAACTGTTTTTT,CATSRATAALEKLFF
TRBJ2-2,many,TRBV7-2,.,TGTGCCAGCAGCTTACAGGGGAGTACCGGGGAGCTGTTTTTT,CASSLQGSTGELFF
TRBJ2-5,many,TRBV7-8,.,TGTGCCAGCAGCAGGATCTCAGGAGAGACCCAGTACTTC,CASSRISGETQYF
TRBJ1-2,few,TRBV19,.,TGTGCCAGTAGTATAGGGGGCCCGGATGGCTACACCTTC,CASSIGGPDGYTF
TRBJ2-7,.,TRBV5-6,.,TGTGCCAGCAGCGCGAGGGGAAGCTCCTACGAGCAGTACTTC,CASSARGSSYEQYF
TRBJ1-2,many,TRBV6-2/TRBV6-3,TRBD1,TGTGCCAGCCGTCAGGGACAGGGGCGAACTGGCTACACCTTC,CASRQGQGRTGYTF
TRBJ2-1,.,TRBV28,TRBD1,TGTGCCAGCAGTTTCCAGGGACAGGGGGTCAATGAGCAGTTCTTC,CASSFQGQGVNEQFF
TRBJ1-5,many,TRBV11-2,.,TGTGCCAGCAGCTTAGACGGGAGCGGAAATCAGCCCCAGCATTTT,CASSLDGSGNQPQHF
TRBJ2-7,.,TRBV7-8,.,TGTGCCAGCACCAACAGGGTCCTCAACTCCTACGAGCAGTACTTC,CASTNRVLNSYEQYF
TRBJ1-5,.,TRBV28,.,TGTGCCAGCAGTCAGACAGGACGCAATCAGCCCCAGCATTTT,CASSQTGRNQPQHF
TRBJ1-6,many,TRBV20-1,.,TGCAGTGCTAGAGTGAATACACAGGGAGTCTATAATTCACCCCTCCACTTT,CSARVNTQGVYNSPLHF
TRBJ2-1,many,TRBV28,.,TGTGCCAGCAGCTTACCCTCGACTAGGGGCTCGCAGTTCTTC,CASSLPSTRGSQFF
TRBJ1-2,many,TRBV28,TRBD1,TGTGCCAGCAGTCCCGGACAGGGATTTAACTATGGCTACACCTTC,CASSPGQGFNYGYTF
TRBJ2-2,many,TRBV7-2,.,TGTGCCAGCAGCTCGCATATGGGTTACACCGGGGAGCTGTTTTTT,CASSSHMGYTGELFF